These T cell receptor beta chains were read from a single sample in a study of T cell repertoires in cytomegalovirus infection. TCRdb reanalysed the reads using MiXCR and keeps one entry per CDR3 protein. The sample lists around 450,000 distinct CDR3 sequences; 10% to 12% were seen once. The sequenced material came from PBMCs. Receptors were obtained from a human donor in good health (CMV status not recorded). Some clones in this sample may be carry-over from other donors' samples. The conserved cysteine and the conserved F or W are not part of the CDR3 here. A D gene is named only where the DNA matches it firmly.

CDR3aa,d_gene,v_gene,j_gene
ASSRGAGVGEAF,-,TRBV6-5,TRBJ1-1
ATSIPSYNEQF,-,TRBV7-9,TRBJ2-1
ASSFRDRLQETQY,TRBD1,TRBV5-1,TRBJ2-5
AIHPKANYGYT,-,TRBV7-2,TRBJ1-2
SHGGAEYEQY,TRBD2,TRBV29-1,TRBJ2-7
ASSLVWEGRTEAF,-,TRBV19,TRBJ1-1
ASSTIGGTSGRKLGEQY,TRBD2,TRBV28,TRBJ2-7
ASSLWGMDGSPLH,-,TRBV11-2,TRBJ1-6
AISTRLPDTQY,-,TRBV10-3,TRBJ2-3
ASSPTSLDAYNEQF,-,TRBV7-9,TRBJ2-1
ASSLVWGDTEAF,-,TRBV12-3/TRBV12-4,TRBJ1-1
ASTRDTSYEQY,-,TRBV2,TRBJ2-7
ASSVEKDTQY,-,TRBV9,TRBJ2-3
ASNSIRGGKNSPLH,-,TRBV11-2,TRBJ1-6
ASSLGQIGTGDTQY,-,TRBV11-2,TRBJ2-3
ASSEYSKETQY,-,TRBV10-2,TRBJ2-5
ASRGQANQPQH,TRBD1,TRBV12-3/TRBV12-4,TRBJ1-5
ASGGGASNQPQH,-,TRBV6-5,TRBJ1-5
ASSSNNREGAEAF,-,TRBV7-3,TRBJ1-1
ASSAGQRTEAF,-,TRBV5-1,TRBJ1-1
SVLQGNSNQPQH,-,TRBV29-1,TRBJ1-5
ASSIGRVLTTDTQY,-,TRBV19,TRBJ2-3
ASSSDINEQF,-,TRBV28,TRBJ2-1
ASSLVWGQVGELF,-,TRBV5-6,TRBJ2-2
ASSLGLEHGELF,-,TRBV7-3,TRBJ2-2
ASDSDTYEQY,-,TRBV6-1,TRBJ2-7
ASSFEGGVGNTIY,-,TRBV5-1,TRBJ1-3
SALDERDTYNEQF,TRBD2,TRBV20-1,TRBJ2-1
AWSDRLHTGELF,-,TRBV30,TRBJ2-2
ASRGGVSEQY,-,TRBV6-5,TRBJ2-7
ASSPGSSPLH,-,TRBV4-2,TRBJ1-6
ASSWGTSGGEDEQF,TRBD2,TRBV5-1,TRBJ2-1
ASSHLPGQGAFEQY,TRBD1,TRBV14,TRBJ2-7
ASSDRVSALFGYT,-,TRBV6-1,TRBJ1-2
ASSTGNEDYQPQH,-,TRBV7-9,TRBJ1-5
SARGPETQY,-,TRBV20-1,TRBJ2-5
ASSSFATDSGNTIY,-,TRBV7-9,TRBJ1-3
ASSLGEAYYGYT,-,TRBV5-4,TRBJ1-2
ASSLYLGDRGLSYNEQF,TRBD1,TRBV28,TRBJ2-1
ASSIVTTGNTEAF,-,TRBV19,TRBJ1-1
ASSLGGSEETQY,-,TRBV7-9,TRBJ2-5
ASSYSGGAGQPQH,-,TRBV6-5,TRBJ1-5
ASSLGRRKAPLYEQY,-,TRBV28,TRBJ2-7
ASLGLDRQRSSYEQY,-,TRBV11-2,TRBJ2-7
ASSFEAGGYGYT,-,TRBV7-9,TRBJ1-2
ASSLVPRQLNYGYT,-,TRBV7-8,TRBJ1-2
SASASAEQF,-,TRBV20-1,TRBJ2-1
ASSVDRAGQPQH,TRBD1,TRBV19,TRBJ1-5
ASGLARTGLTMEGTGELF,-,TRBV12-5,TRBJ2-2
ASSPTPQAQY,-,TRBV7-2,TRBJ2-3
ASSLAWLGSPLH,-,TRBV5-1,TRBJ1-6
ASGGMNSYNEQF,-,TRBV6-1,TRBJ2-1
SARDGTAEAF,-,TRBV20-1,TRBJ1-1
ASSLDDRGRETQY,TRBD1,TRBV27,TRBJ2-5